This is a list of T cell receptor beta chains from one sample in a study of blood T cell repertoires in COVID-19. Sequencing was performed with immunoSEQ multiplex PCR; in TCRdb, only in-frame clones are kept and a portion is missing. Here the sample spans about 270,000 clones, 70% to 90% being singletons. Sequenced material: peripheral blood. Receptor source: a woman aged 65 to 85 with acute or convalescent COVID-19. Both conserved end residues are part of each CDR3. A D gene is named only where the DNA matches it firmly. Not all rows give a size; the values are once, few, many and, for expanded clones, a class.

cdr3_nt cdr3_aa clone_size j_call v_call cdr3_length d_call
TGTGCCAGCAGCTTGGGAGTTGGAAACACCATATATTTT CASSLGVGNTIYF - TRBJ1-3 TRBV5-6 13 -
TGTGCCAGCAGTTACTCGACTAGCGGAAAAAACATTCAGTACTTC CASSYSTSGKNIQYF once TRBJ2-4 TRBV6-5 15 TRBD2
TGTGCCAGCAGCTTGACAGGGACTGGAAACACCATATATTTT CASSLTGTGNTIYF few TRBJ1-3 TRBV5-6 14 -
TGTGCCAGCAGTGAACTTACTAGCGGGGGCAATTACGAGCAGTACTTC CASSELTSGGNYEQYF - TRBJ2-7 TRBV25-1 16 TRBD2
TGTGCCAGCAGCTACGGGACAATTGGCTACACCTTC CASSYGTIGYTF few TRBJ1-2 TRBV5-6 12 -
TGCGCCAGCAGCCCGAGGGGAGGGGATAGCAATCAGCCCCAGCATTTT CASSPRGGDSNQPQHF - TRBJ1-5 TRBV5-1 16 -
TGTGCCAGCAGCCAAGGGGGCGGAGGGGCCCAGCATTTT CASSQGGGGAQHF - TRBJ1-5 TRBV3-1/TRBV3-2 13 -
TGCGCCAGCAGCCTAGCCAGGGGCTATGGCTACACCTTC CASSLARGYGYTF - TRBJ1-2 TRBV4-1 13 -
TGTGCCAGTAAACAGGTGGCCACCTACGAGCAGTACTTC CASKQVATYEQYF - TRBJ2-7 TRBV6-6 13 -
TGTGCCAGTAGCTTACTTGGGACAGTACAAGAGACCCAGTACTTC CASSLLGTVQETQYF - TRBJ2-5 TRBV19 15 TRBD1
TGTGCCAGCAGCCCCCCCGGGGCGGGAGCCTACGAGCAGTACTTC CASSPPGAGAYEQYF - TRBJ2-7 TRBV11-2 15 TRBD2
TGTGCCAGCAGCAAGAGACAGGGGCGAAACACCGGGGAGCTGTTTTTT CASSKRQGRNTGELFF - TRBJ2-2 TRBV7-9 16 TRBD1
TGTGCCAGCAGTTCACACAGGGGCGCCCGTACTGAAGCTTTCTTT CASSSHRGARTEAFF - TRBJ1-1 TRBV6-5 15 TRBD1
TGTGCCAGCAGCGCGAGCGGGGGAGCGAACCCAGATACGCAGTATTTT CASSASGGANPDTQYF - TRBJ2-3 TRBV9 16 TRBD2
TGCGCCAGCGCACAGACCGGCTTCGGTTCACCCCTCCACTTT CASAQTGFGSPLHF - TRBJ1-6 TRBV5-1 14 -
TGCGCCAGCAGCGCCACTAGCGGCTACACCGGGGAGCTGTTTTTT CASSATSGYTGELFF - TRBJ2-2 TRBV5-1 15 TRBD2
TGTGCCAGCAGTTTCGACGGAGATCAGCCCCAGCATTTT CASSFDGDQPQHF - TRBJ1-5 TRBV27 13 -
TGTGCCAGCAGCAGGGGGACAGGGGACTACAATGAGCAGTTCTTC CASSRGTGDYNEQFF few TRBJ2-1 TRBV5-4 15 TRBD1
TGTGCCTGGGAAGGGGGTTTTTATGGCTACACCTTC CAWEGGFYGYTF - TRBJ1-2 TRBV30 12 -
TGTGCCAGCAGTTACCCGAGCGACGGCTCTTCTGGCTACACCTTC CASSYPSDGSSGYTF - TRBJ1-2 TRBV6-6 15 -
TGCGCCAGCAGCCGGACCGACAGGGGCACTGAAGCTTTCTTT CASSRTDRGTEAFF - TRBJ1-1 TRBV5-1 14 TRBD1
TGTGCCAGCAGTTACTCCCGTTCTAATCAGCCCCAGCATTTT CASSYSRSNQPQHF - TRBJ1-5 TRBV6-5 14 -
TGTGCCAGCAGCTTGGAGCTGAAAGGCTACACCTTC CASSLELKGYTF - TRBJ1-2 TRBV5-4 12 -
TGCAGCGCGGAGGAGGGTCCAGATACGCAGTATTTT CSAEEGPDTQYF - TRBJ2-3 TRBV29-1 12 -